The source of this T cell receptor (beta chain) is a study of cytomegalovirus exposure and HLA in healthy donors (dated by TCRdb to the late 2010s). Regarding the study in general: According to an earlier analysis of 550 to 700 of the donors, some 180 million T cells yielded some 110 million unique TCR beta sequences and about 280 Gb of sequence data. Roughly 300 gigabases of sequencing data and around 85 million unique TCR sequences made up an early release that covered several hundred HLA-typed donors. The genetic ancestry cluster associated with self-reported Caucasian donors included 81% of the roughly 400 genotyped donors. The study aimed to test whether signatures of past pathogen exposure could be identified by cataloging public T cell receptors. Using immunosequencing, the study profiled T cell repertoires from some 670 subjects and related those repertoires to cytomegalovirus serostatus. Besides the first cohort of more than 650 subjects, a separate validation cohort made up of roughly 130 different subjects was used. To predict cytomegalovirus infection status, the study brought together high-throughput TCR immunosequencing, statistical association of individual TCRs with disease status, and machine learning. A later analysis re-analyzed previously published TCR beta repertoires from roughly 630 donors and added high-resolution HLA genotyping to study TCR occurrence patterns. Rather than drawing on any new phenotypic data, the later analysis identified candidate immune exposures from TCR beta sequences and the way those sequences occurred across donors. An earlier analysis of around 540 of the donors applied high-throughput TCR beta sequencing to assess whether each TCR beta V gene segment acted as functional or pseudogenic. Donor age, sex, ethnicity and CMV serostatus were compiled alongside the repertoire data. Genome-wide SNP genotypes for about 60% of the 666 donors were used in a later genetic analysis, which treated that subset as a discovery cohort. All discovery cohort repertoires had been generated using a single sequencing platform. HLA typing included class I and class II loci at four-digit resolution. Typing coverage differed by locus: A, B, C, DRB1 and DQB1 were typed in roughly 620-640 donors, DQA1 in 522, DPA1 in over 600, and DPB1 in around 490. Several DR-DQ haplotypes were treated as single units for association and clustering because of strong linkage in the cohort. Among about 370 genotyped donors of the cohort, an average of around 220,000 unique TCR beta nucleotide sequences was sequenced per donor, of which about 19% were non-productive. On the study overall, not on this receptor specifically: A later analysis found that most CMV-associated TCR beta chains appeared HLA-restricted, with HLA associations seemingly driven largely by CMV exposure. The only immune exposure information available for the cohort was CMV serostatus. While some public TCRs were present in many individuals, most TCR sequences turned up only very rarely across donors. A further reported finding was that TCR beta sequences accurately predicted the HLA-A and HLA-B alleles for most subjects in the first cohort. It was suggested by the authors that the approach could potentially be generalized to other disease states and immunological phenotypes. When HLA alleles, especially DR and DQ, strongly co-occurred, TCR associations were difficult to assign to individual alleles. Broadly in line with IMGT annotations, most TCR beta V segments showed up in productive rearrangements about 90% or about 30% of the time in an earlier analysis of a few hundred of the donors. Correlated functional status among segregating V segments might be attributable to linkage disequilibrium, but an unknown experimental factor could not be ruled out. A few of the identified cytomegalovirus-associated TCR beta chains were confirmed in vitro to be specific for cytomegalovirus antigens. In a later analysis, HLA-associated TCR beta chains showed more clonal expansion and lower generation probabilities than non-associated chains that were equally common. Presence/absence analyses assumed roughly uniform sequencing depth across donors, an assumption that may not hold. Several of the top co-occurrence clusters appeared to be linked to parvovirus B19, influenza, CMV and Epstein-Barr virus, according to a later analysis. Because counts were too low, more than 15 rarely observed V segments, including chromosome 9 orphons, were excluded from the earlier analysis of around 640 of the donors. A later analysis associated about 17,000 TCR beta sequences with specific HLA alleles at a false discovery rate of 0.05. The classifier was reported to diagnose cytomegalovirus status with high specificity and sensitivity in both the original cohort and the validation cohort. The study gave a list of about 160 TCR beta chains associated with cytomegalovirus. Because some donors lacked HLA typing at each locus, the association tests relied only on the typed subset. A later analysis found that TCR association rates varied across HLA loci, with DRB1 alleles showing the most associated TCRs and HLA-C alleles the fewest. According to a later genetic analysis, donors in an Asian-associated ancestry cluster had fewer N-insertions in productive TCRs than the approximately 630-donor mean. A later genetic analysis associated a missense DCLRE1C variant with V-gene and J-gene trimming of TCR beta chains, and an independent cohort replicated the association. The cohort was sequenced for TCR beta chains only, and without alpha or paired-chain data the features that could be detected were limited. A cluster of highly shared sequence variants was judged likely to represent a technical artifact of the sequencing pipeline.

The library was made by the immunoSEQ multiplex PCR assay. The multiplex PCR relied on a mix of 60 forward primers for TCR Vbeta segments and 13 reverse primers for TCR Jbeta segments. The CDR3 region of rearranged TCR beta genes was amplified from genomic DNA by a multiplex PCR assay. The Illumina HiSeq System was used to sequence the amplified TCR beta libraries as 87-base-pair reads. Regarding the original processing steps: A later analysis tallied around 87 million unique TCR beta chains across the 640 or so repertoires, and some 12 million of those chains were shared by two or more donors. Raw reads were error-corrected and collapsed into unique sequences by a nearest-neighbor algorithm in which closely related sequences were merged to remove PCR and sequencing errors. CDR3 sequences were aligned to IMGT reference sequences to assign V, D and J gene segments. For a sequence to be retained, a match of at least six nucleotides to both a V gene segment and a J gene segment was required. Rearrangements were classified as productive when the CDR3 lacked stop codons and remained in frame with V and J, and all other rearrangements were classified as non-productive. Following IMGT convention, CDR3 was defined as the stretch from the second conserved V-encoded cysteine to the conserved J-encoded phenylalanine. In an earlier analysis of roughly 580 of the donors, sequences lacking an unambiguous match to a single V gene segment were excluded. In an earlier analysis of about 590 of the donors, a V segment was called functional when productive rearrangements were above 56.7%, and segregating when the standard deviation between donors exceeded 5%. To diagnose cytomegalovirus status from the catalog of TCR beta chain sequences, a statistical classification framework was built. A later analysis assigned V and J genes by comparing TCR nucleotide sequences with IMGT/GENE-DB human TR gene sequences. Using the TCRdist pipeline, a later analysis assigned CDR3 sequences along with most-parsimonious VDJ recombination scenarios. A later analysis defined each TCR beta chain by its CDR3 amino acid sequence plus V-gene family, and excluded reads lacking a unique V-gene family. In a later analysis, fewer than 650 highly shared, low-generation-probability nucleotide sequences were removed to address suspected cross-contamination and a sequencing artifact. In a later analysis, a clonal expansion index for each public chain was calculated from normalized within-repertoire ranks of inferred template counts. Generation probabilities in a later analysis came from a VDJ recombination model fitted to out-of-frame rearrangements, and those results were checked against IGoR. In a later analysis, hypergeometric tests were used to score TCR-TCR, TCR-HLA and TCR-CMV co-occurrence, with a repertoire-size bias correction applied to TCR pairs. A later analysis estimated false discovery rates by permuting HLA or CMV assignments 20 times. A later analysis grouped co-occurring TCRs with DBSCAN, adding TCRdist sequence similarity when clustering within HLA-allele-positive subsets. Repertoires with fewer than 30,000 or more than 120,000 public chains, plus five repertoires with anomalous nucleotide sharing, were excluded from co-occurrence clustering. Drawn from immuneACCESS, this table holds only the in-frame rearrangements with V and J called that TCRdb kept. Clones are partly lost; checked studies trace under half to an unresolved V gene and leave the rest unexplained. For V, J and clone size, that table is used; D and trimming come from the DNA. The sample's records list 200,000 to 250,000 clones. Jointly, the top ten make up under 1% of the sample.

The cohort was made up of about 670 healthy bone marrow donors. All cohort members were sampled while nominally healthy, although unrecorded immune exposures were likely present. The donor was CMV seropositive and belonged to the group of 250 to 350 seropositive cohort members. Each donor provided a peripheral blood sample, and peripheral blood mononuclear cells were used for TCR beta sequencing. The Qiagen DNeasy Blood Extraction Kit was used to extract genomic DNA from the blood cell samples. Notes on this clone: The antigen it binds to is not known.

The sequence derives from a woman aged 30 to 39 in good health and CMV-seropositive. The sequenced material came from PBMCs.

The CDR3 protein: CASRRSGGSSYEQYF. The DNA sequence is given as TGTGCCAGCAGGCGTAGCGGGGGGAGCTCCTACGAGCAGTACTTC. The chain employs TRBV27 and TRBJ2-7; 10 junctional bases match TRBD2. Reading the germline V gene (reference sequence) gives CDR1 MNHEY and CDR2 SMNVEV. The CDR3 spans 15 residues, from the cysteine through the phenylalanine. The kept DNA is CDR3 alone, 45 bases in frame from the first base. Trimming accounts for 6 bases at V and 0 bases at J, while the number of junction bases matched to no gene is 5.